The 27 T cell receptor beta chains presented below share a single source sample, sequenced in a study of shared clonotypes between healthy human individuals. Libraries were prepared by immunoSEQ multiplex PCR; TCRdb keeps only in-frame clonotypes and omits some of them. Of about 520,000 clones in the sample, roughly 80% were seen once. The specimen was PBMCs. These receptors were collected from a woman aged 40 to 49 in good health. Some clones in this sample may be carry-over from other donors' samples.

In its sample, this clone was seen many times. The genes are TRBV7-8 and TRBJ2-7; TRBD1 agrees at 9 bases. Germline V gene data show CDR1 as SGHVS and CDR2 as FQNEAQ. The length of the CDR3 is 16 residues. The V gene end was trimmed by 5 bases and the J gene end by 6 bases; junction bases not matched to a gene: 14. CDR3: CASSHPPGTGTAEQYF. CDR3 coding DNA: TGTGCCAGCAGCCACCCTCCCGGGACAGGGACCGCCGAGCAGTACTTC.

Worth noting for this clone: A much larger clone sits a single nucleotide away, making a read error possible. At the DNA level, this CDR3 is encoded by other sequences in the same sample as well. The chain combines TRBV5-8 with TRBJ2-3; 8 bases match TRBD1. This CDR3 region has 13 residues. Germline CDR1 SGHTS, CDR2 YDEGEE. In DNA form, the CDR3 reads TGTGCCAGCAGCTGGACAGGGATCCTAGTGCAGTACTTT. As protein: CASSWTGILVQYF.

Note on this clone: This likely came from a read error, as a far larger clone is one base away. This sample includes further DNA sequences coding for the same CDR3. In nucleotides, the CDR3 is TGCGCCAGACTACTAGGGGCGGGCAATGAGCAGTTCTTC. Translation: CARLLGAGNEQFF. The chain couples TRBV2 to TRBJ2-1; D might be TRBD1 or TRBD2, each matching 5 bases. From germline, CDR1 is SNHLY and CDR2 FYNNEI. The CDR3 sequence is 13 residues long.

The chain has TRBV7-3 and TRBJ2-3, with 10 bases fitting TRBD1. CDR1 SGHTA and CDR2 FQGTGA come from the germline V gene. Unmatched junction bases numbered 2, after V lost 4 bases and J lost 1 base. There are 15 residues in the CDR3. The CDR3 reads CASSSGTGGTDTQYF. In DNA form, the CDR3 reads TGTGCCAGCAGCTCTGGGACAGGGGGCACAGATACGCAGTATTTT.

This clone was found once. The J gene is TRBJ2-2, the V gene TRBV5-6, with 12 bases fitting TRBD2. The CDR3 contains 16 residues. Trimming removed 4 bases from V and 7 bases from J; junction bases left unmatched: 8. Germline V lookup: CDR1 SGHDT, CDR2 YYEEEE. This CDR3 is CASSRTSGIWGGELFF. In nucleotides, the CDR3 is TGTGCCAGCAGCCGGACTAGCGGGATCTGGGGCGGGGAGCTGTTTTTT.

A note on this clone: The sample has other DNA sequences that encode this CDR3 too. The chain links TRBV6-4 to TRBJ2-1, with TRBD2 as a possible D gene (6 bases). Germline V lookup: CDR1 MRHNA, CDR2 SNTAGT. The CDR3 contains 15 residues. Trimming stripped 0 bases from V and 1 base from J, with 7 bases between. The CDR3 region has the DNA TGTGCCAGCAGTGACTCTGCGGGGTCCTACAATGAGCAGTTCTTC. This encodes CASSDSAGSYNEQFF.

The V call is TRBV19, the J call TRBJ2-1, with D perhaps matching TRBD1 or TRBD2 (7 bases each). The CDR3 runs to 15 residues. Trimming stripped 1 base from V and 12 bases from J, with 19 bases between. CDR1 and CDR2 from the germline V gene are LNHDA and SQIVND (reference sequence). The CDR3 DNA is TGTGCCAGTAGTATAGGTCGAAGTGACAGGGAGGGGCAGTTCTTC. Its translation is CASSIGRSDREGQFF.

The chain employs TRBV7-9 and TRBJ2-7; 12 bases line up with TRBD2. The ends lost 2 bases at V and 3 bases at J; junction bases unmatched: 2. In germline, CDR1 is SEHNR, CDR2 FQNEAQ (reference sequence). The CDR3 contains 15 residues. CDR3 nucleotides: TGTGCCAGCAGCTTACCGGGACTAGCGGGCTACGAGCAGTACTTC. Its translation: CASSLPGLAGYEQYF.

This clone was seen a few times. One end of the junction is discordant with germline, which a read error may explain. This sequence joins TRBV7-7 and TRBJ2-1, with D possibly being TRBD1 or TRBD2 (5 bases each). CDR3 length: 15 amino acids. Germline V gene lookup returns CDR1 SSHAT and CDR2 FNYEAQ (reference sequence). CDR3 nucleotide sequence: TGTGCTAGCAGCCCCCACCGGGGCCGAGACAATGAGCAGTTCTTC. Translating gives CASSPHRGRDNEQFF.

This chain links TRBV4-1 with TRBJ1-5; TRBD1 matches 8 bases. The V gene end was trimmed by 1 base and the J gene end by 2 bases; junction bases not matched to a gene: 4. CDR3 length: 16 residues. CDR1 MGHRA and CDR2 YSYEKL come from the germline V gene. In DNA, the CDR3 is TGCGCCAGCAGCCAAGTCAGGGGGCTGGGCAATCAGCCCCAGCATTTT. Its translation is CASSQVRGLGNQPQHF.

This rearrangement joins TRBV15 to TRBJ2-2, with 9 bases fitting TRBD2. V dropped 1 base and J dropped 7; count of bases not matched to a gene: 7. The CDR3 covers 16 residues. CDR1 LNHNV and CDR2 YYDKDF come from the germline V gene (reference sequence). The CDR3 region is CATSRGGAGGGGELFF. The CDR3 DNA sequence: TGTGCCACCAGCAGAGGTGGAGCGGGGGGAGGCGGGGAGCTGTTTTTT. The variable domain in full, completed from reference TRBV15 and TRBJ2-2, reads DAMVIQNPRYQVTQFGKPVTLSCSQTLNHNVMYWYQQKSSQAPKLLFHYYDKDFNNEADTPDNFQSRRPNTSFCFLDIRSPGLGDTAMYLCATSRGGAGGGGELFFGEGSRLTVL.

This chain links TRBV7-8 with TRBJ2-7, with D possibly being TRBD1 (5 bases). The germline V and J ends were trimmed by 3 bases and 0 bases, with 9 bases remaining between them. Germline loops: CDR1 SGHVS, CDR2 FQNEAQ. This CDR3 contains 14 residues. CDR3 amino acids: CASSFLQDSYEQYF. The CDR3 DNA sequence: TGTGCCAGCAGCTTCTTACAGGACTCCTACGAGCAGTACTTC.

Remarks on this clone: Since a far larger clone is one base different, this is likely a read error. The rearrangement uses TRBV25-1 and TRBJ2-1; 7 bases map to TRBD1. V gave up 2 bases and J gave up 4 bases; unmatched junction bases: 8. There are 16 residues in the CDR3. CDR1 is MGHDK and CDR2 is SYGVNS in the germline V gene. CDR3 sequence: CASSEHRGQTYNEQFF. CDR3 bases: TGTGCCAGCAGTGAACACAGGGGCCAAACGTACAATGAGCAGTTCTTC.

V and J are TRBV7-8 and TRBJ1-1; no definite D call. In germline, CDR1 is SGHVS, CDR2 FQNEAQ. The V end was cut by 5 bases, the J end by 5 bases, with 15 bases between. The CDR3 loop spans 14 amino acids. CDR3 region: CASSPRYAGTEAFF. The DNA of the CDR3 is TGTGCCAGCAGCCCAAGATACGCGGGGACTGAAGCTTTCTTT. The full variable domain, its missing parts supplied by reference TRBV7-8 and TRBJ1-1, is GAGVSQSPRYKVAKRGQDVALRCDPISGHVSLFWYQQALGQGPEFLTYFQNEAQLDKSGLPSDRFFAERPEGSVSTLKIQRTQQEDSAVYLCASSPRYAGTEAFFGQGTRLTVV.

CDR3 sequence: CASSRGQGTYNGYTF. The DNA for the CDR3 is TGTGCCAGCAGTAGGGGACAGGGAACCTATAATGGCTACACCTTC. This chain links TRBV6-1 with TRBJ1-2, with 9 bases matching TRBD1. The germline V gene has CDR1 MNHNS and CDR2 SASEGT. The CDR3 totals 15 residues. V shed 5 bases and J 6 bases; nucleotides not matched to a gene: 10.

Worth noting for this clone: A much larger clone differs from this one at a single base, so this may be a read error. The rearrangement joins TRBV5-6 to TRBJ2-5; TRBD1 matches 10 bases. The J call may not be correct, given that the DNA end is closer to TRBJ2-7. Germline V CDR1 and CDR2: SGHDT, YYEEEE. The CDR3 is 19 amino acids. CDR3: CTSSLWTGGNPGWVYEQYF. In DNA form, the CDR3 reads TGTACCAGCAGCTTGTGGACAGGGGGAAATCCCGGTTGGGTGTACGAGCAGTACTTC.

On this clone itself: One base separates it from a far larger clone, so it is likely a read error. The rearrangement joins TRBV2 to TRBJ1-5; possibly TRBD1 for D (5 bases). The ends were cut back, 5 bases at V and 4 bases at J, with 15 bases in the middle. The CDR3 runs to 15 residues. CDR1 is SNHLY and CDR2 is FYNNEI in the germline V gene. DNA for the CDR3: TGTGCCAGCAGTACACTCGGGGCCAGGAATCAGCCCCAGCATTTT. It translates to CASSTLGARNQPQHF.

As to this clone: Relative to the germline gene, one junction end is altered; a read error may explain this. This chain joins TRBV28 and TRBJ1-2; TRBD1 might be the D (6 bases). The CDR3 consists of 14 residues. Per germline, CDR1 MDHEN and CDR2 SYDVKM. CDR3 nucleotides: TGTGCCAGCAGTCTTGGACAGACTAATTATGGCTACACCTTC. This translates into CASSLGQTNYGYTF.

V usage is TRBV5-1 and J usage is TRBJ1-2; D unresolved. The CDR3 length is 13 residues. Germline CDR1 and CDR2: SGHRS and YFSETQ. Trimming removed 4 bases at V and 4 bases at J, with 11 bases between. CDR3 in amino acids: CASSLTPSYGYTF. The DNA of the CDR3 is TGCGCCAGCAGCCTGACACCCTCCTATGGCTACACCTTC.

The gene calls are TRBV18 and TRBJ1-2; D unclear. This CDR3 region has 14 residues. CDR1 is KGHSH, CDR2 LQKENI, per germline. The V end was cut by 0 bases, the J end by 4 bases, with 9 bases between. DNA for the CDR3: TGTGCCAGCTCACCACCGGCCAAGAGCTATGGCTACACCTTC. This codes for CASSPPAKSYGYTF.

Remarks on this clone: A read error may account for a junction end that differs from germline. The V call is TRBV11-2, the J call TRBJ1-1; 9 nucleotides line up with TRBD1. The germline V gene encodes CDR1 SGHAT and CDR2 FQNNGV. The CDR3 is made up of 16 amino acids. CDR3 amino acids: CASRLGGTGINTEAFF. The DNA for the CDR3 is TGTGCCAGCAGATTAGGGGGGACAGGGATCAACACTGAAGCTTTCTTT.

This chain joins TRBV21-1 and TRBJ1-4; the table assigns TRBD1, which was not confirmed against the DNA. TRBV21-1 is tagged as a pseudogene. There are 18 residues in the CDR3. The CDR3 sequence is CASSKARGHRGGNEKLFF. The CDR3 nucleotides are TGTGCCAGCAGCAAAGCGCGGGGACACAGGGGGGGTAATGAAAAACTGTTTTTT.

This clone was counted ten times or more. DNA of the CDR3: TGTGCCAGCAGGGACTCCTACGAGCAGTACTTC. The encoded protein is CASRDSYEQYF. The chain joins TRBV7-8 to TRBJ2-7; no clear D gene. V lost 6 bases, J lost 0 bases, and 3 bases lay in between. The germline V gene has CDR1 SGHVS and CDR2 FQNEAQ. The CDR3 sequence is 11 residues long.

This rearrangement joins TRBV5-4 to TRBJ2-7; 8 positions match TRBD1. CDR1 and CDR2 (germline): SGHNT, YYREEE (reference sequence). The CDR3 covers 15 residues. The V gene end was trimmed by 1 base and the J gene end by 5 bases; junction bases not matched to a gene: 8. The CDR3 reads CASSLLTGARDEQYF. In DNA form, the CDR3 reads TGTGCCAGCAGCTTGTTGACAGGGGCTCGGGACGAGCAGTACTTC.

The chain employs TRBV28 and TRBJ2-7, with 8 positions matching TRBD1. Germline CDR1 MDHEN, CDR2 SYDVKM. This CDR3 is built from 14 residues. V lost 4 bases to trimming and J lost 6 bases; unmatched junction nucleotides: 8. In DNA form, the CDR3 reads TGTGCCAGCAGTTCCTCGGACAGGGCGGTCGAGCAGTACTTC. Its translation: CASSSSDRAVEQYF.

This chain uses TRBV7-7 with TRBJ2-7; TRBD1 matches at 7 bases. The CDR3 runs to 13 residues. Per the germline V gene, CDR1 is SSHAT and CDR2 is FNYEAQ (reference sequence). The DNA for the CDR3 is TGTGCTACAAAGGGGGCAGGGGGCTACGAGCAGTACTTC. Its translation is CATKGAGGYEQYF.

On this clone itself: It is likely a read error: a sequence one base away is far more abundant. This CDR3 fails to terminate in the conserved phenylalanine or tryptophan, so it likely reflects a read error. The gene calls are TRBV2 and TRBJ2-3, with D possibly being TRBD1 (7 bases). The CDR3 covers 16 residues. Trimming left V 3 bases short and J 2 bases short, with 15 bases between. Germline lookup yields CDR1 SNHLY and CDR2 FYNNEI. CDR3 protein: CASSDGGQSYTDTQYL. CDR3 sequence (DNA): TGTGCCAGCAGTGACGGGGGACAGAGCTACACAGATACGCAGTATCTT.